The present entry profiles one TCR beta chain with its context. This entry is derived from a study of CD8+CD57+ T cells in acquired aplastic anemia. Both TCR beta VDJ combination and CDR3 sequence profiling were carried out. Genomic DNA was the template for this profiling. TCRdb redid the calling of the reads with MiXCR, one entry per CDR3 protein. The sample holds some 150,000 distinct CDR3 sequences, roughly two thirds seen once. The V end was cut by 1 base, the J end by 3 bases, with 11 bases between. Germline V gene data show CDR1 as SGHDT and CDR2 as YYEEEE. CDR3 size: 14 residues. Before being chosen for sequencing, patients had shown CD8+CD57+ cell expansion by flow cytometry. Sampling of blood occurred while the patients had still received no therapy.

The rearrangement uses TRBV5-6 and TRBJ2-7; D may be TRBD2 (6 bases). Sample: sorted CD4+, CD8+, or CD8+CD57+ T cells (not recorded which) from PBMCs. This TCR was sampled from a human donor with aplastic anemia. CDR3 nucleotide sequence: TGTGCCAGCAGCTTGCCCACTAGCCTCTACGAGCAGTACTTC. Translating gives CASSLPTSLYEQYF.